This T cell receptor beta chain was retrieved from a study of PD-1 and CTLA-4 blockade in melanoma. The CDR3 sequence is 14 residues long. Germline V gene data show CDR1 as SGDLS and CDR2 as YYNGEE. V was shortened by 1 base and J by 5 bases, with 13 bases between the two germline ends. TCRdb keeps only in-frame clones here, not all; method: immunoSEQ multiplex PCR. The sample shows tens of thousands of clones, more than 70% of them seen only once. The chain has TRBV9 and TRBJ2-7, with D perhaps given as TRBD1 or TRBD2 (5 bases each). The sample was CD8+ T cells from peripheral blood, taken before anti-PD-1 treatment. This receptor was obtained from a human donor with melanoma. The CDR3 sequence is CASSVYGTGDEQYF. The CDR3 bases are TGTGCCAGCAGCGTATACGGGACCGGGGACGAGCAGTACTTC.